This is a list of T cell receptor beta chains from one sample in a study of a mutant IDH1 vaccine in newly diagnosed glioma. No antigen has been assigned to these receptors. Only in-frame clones appear in the TCRdb table, and some are missing; sequencing was by immunoSEQ multiplex PCR. The table includes about 90,000 clones, about 90% detected once. Sample: PBMCs, taken from a glioma patient whose treatment included an IDH1 peptide vaccine. The receptors stem from a woman between 50 and 59 years old with glioma. Each CDR3 is given with its conserved first and last residue. A D gene is named only where the DNA matches it firmly. Only some rows state a clone size, as once, few, many or a class for expanded clones.

D	size	J	V	CDR3	DNA
-	-	TRBJ1-2	TRBV28	CASSSSGTARWGYTF	TGTGCCAGCAGTTCATCAGGGACTGCGAGGTGGGGCTACACCTTC
-	-	TRBJ2-5	TRBV30	CAWSTALGETQYF	TGTGCCTGGAGTACGGCCCTAGGAGAGACCCAGTACTTC
TRBD2	-	TRBJ2-1	TRBV15	CATRDGLAGDNEQFF	TGTGCCACCAGGGATGGACTAGCGGGAGACAATGAGCAGTTCTTC
-	-	TRBJ2-1	TRBV6-5	CASSFYVEGPYNEQFF	TGTGCCAGCAGTTTCTACGTGGAGGGGCCCTACAATGAGCAGTTCTTC
-	once	TRBJ2-1	TRBV28	CASSLDTHLYNEQFF	TGTGCCAGCAGTTTAGACACACATCTTTACAATGAGCAGTTCTTC
TRBD2	-	TRBJ2-7	TRBV28	CASSLPASGRTRSSYEQYF	TGTGCCAGCAGTTTACCGGCTAGCGGGAGGACCAGGAGCTCCTACGAGCAGTACTTC
TRBD1	-	TRBJ1-2	TRBV10-3	CAIKDRAEGYTF	TGTGCCATCAAGGACAGGGCGGAGGGCTACACCTTC
-	-	TRBJ1-6	TRBV18	CASSQTYGDSSKDSPLHF	TGTGCCAGCTCACAGACTTACGGGGACTCCTCGAAGGATTCACCCCTCCACTTT
-	-	TRBJ2-7	TRBV10-2	CATNLPGLSSYEQYF	TGCGCCACGAACCTCCCGGGACTCAGCTCCTACGAGCAGTACTTC
-	-	TRBJ2-3	TRBV6-5	CASSYSTRSRTDTQYF	TGTGCCAGCAGTTACTCCACTAGGTCACGCACAGATACGCAGTATTTT
TRBD2	-	TRBJ2-1	TRBV4-2	CASSQDTGTSDPQFF	TGTGCCAGCAGCCAAGATACAGGGACTAGCGACCCTCAGTTCTTC
-	-	TRBJ2-3	TRBV7-3	CASSHLGGFTDTQYF	TGTGCCAGCAGCCACCTAGGGGGTTTCACAGATACGCAGTATTTT
-	once	TRBJ1-4	TRBV5-1	CASSPDREKLFF	TGCGCCAGCAGCCCTGACAGGGAAAAACTGTTTTTT
-	-	TRBJ2-1	TRBV7-3	CASSSRARGEQFF	TGTGCCAGCAGCTCCCGGGCCAGGGGTGAGCAGTTCTTC
TRBD1	-	TRBJ2-1	TRBV6-4	CASSDRGLNTYNEQFF	TGTGCCAGCAGTGACAGGGGGCTAAATACCTACAATGAGCAGTTCTTC
TRBD2	-	TRBJ2-7	TRBV11-1	CASSGLAGGREQYF	TGTGCCAGCAGCGGACTAGCGGGAGGGCGCGAGCAGTACTTC
TRBD2	once	TRBJ2-5	TRBV14	CASSPPGGTVETQYF	TGTGCCAGCAGCCCCCCCGGGGGGACGGTAGAGACCCAGTACTTC
-	-	TRBJ1-5	TRBV6-6	CASSRESPQHF	TGTGCCAGCAGTCGTGAGAGCCCCCAGCATTTT
TRBD2	-	TRBJ2-3	TRBV5-1	CASSLALAGSADTQYF	TGCGCCAGCAGCTTGGCTCTAGCGGGATCTGCAGATACGCAGTATTTT
-	-	TRBJ2-2	TRBV5-1	CASSTQGMTTANTGELFF	TGCGCCAGCAGCACTCAAGGGATGACAACCGCGAACACCGGGGAGCTGTTTTTT
-	-	TRBJ2-7	TRBV20-1	CSARNRSEQYF	TGCAGTGCTAGAAACAGGAGCGAGCAGTACTTC
-	-	TRBJ2-5	TRBV18	CASSGSTAEQYF	TGTGCCAGCTCAGGGTCGACGGCGGAGCAGTACTTC
-	once	TRBJ1-3	TRBV7-3	CASSLNTPGSGNTIYF	TGTGCCAGCAGCTTAAACACCCCAGGATCTGGAAACACCATATATTTT
-	once	TRBJ1-1	TRBV5-6	CASSLVKNTEAFF	TGTGCCAGCAGCTTGGTCAAGAACACTGAAGCTTTCTTT
-	few	TRBJ1-2	TRBV29-1	CSVTGNYGYTF	TGCAGCGTTACAGGGAACTATGGCTACACCTTC
-	once	TRBJ2-2	TRBV7-9	CASERGPANTGELFF	TGTGCCAGCGAGAGGGGACCGGCGAACACCGGGGAGCTGTTTTTT